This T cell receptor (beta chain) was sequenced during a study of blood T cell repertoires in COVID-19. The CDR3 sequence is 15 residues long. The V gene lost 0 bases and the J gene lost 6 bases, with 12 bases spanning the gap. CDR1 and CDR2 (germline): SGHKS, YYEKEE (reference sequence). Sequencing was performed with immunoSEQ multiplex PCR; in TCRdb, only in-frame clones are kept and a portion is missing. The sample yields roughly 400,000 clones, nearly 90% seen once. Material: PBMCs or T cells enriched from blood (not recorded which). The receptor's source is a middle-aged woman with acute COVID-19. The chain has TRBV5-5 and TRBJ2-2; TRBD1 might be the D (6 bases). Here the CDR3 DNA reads TGTGCCAGCAGCTTGGCTACAGGGTGGGCCGGGGAGCTGTTTTTT. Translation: CASSLATGWAGELFF.